This note documents a single T cell receptor (beta chain) sequence. The sample comes from a study of T cells in tumors after PD-1 blockade. Sequencing was performed with immunoSEQ multiplex PCR; in TCRdb, only in-frame clones are kept and a portion is missing. The sample holds 4,000 to 5,500 clones; less than 80% are singletons and the top ten take about 15%. CDR1 SGHTA and CDR2 FQGNSA come from the germline V gene. There are 14 residues in the CDR3. Trimming took 9 bases from V and 3 from J, leaving 15 bases between them. The gene calls are TRBV7-2 and TRBJ2-1; D is perhaps TRBD1 or TRBD2 (5 bases each). This specimen was tumor tissue, taken after anti-PD-1 treatment. The TCR was taken from a human donor with basal cell carcinoma. CDR3 sequence reads: CASTGLAGYNEQFF. Here the CDR3 DNA reads TGTGCCAGTACGGGGCTAGCAGGCTACAATGAGCAGTTCTTC.